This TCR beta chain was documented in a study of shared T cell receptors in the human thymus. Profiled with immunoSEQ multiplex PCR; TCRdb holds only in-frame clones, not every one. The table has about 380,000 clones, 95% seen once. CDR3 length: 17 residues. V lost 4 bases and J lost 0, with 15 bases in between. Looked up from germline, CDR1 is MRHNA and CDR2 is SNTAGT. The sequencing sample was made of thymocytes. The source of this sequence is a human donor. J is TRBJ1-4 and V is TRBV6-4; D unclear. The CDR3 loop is CASSGKGWRATNEKLFF. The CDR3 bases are TGTGCCAGCAGTGGAAAGGGCTGGCGTGCAACTAATGAAAAACTGTTTTTT.